The 15 T cell receptor beta chains below were found in one sample sequenced in a study of blood T cell repertoires in COVID-19. Method: immunoSEQ multiplex PCR; TCRdb's copy keeps in-frame clones and lacks some. The top ten clones hold 7% to 7.5% of a sample with 88,000 or so clones, around nine tenths of them seen once. Source material: peripheral blood. These receptors all come from a man aged 55 to 70 with acute or convalescent COVID-19.

The chain combines TRBV7-2 with TRBJ1-2, with TRBD1 matching 9 bases. There are 14 residues in the CDR3. J was trimmed by 8 bases and V by 4 bases; bases with no gene match: 8. Germline values: CDR1 SGHTA, CDR2 FQGNSA. The CDR3 DNA is TGTGCCAGCAGCTCCGGGACAGGGATCGGAGGCTACACCTTC. It codes for CASSSGTGIGGYTF.

The chain couples TRBV30 to TRBJ1-2; no clear D gene. Per germline, CDR1 GTSNPN and CDR2 SVGIG (reference sequence). This CDR3 has 14 amino acids. V shed 4 bases and J shed 7 bases, with 19 bases lying between them. CDR3 sequence reads: CAWIPGRGYGGYTF. The CDR3 DNA follows: TGTGCCTGGATCCCCGGCAGAGGGTACGGTGGCTACACCTTC. Together with reference TRBV30 and TRBJ1-2, the CDR3 gives the full variable domain: SQTIHQWPATLVQPVGSPLSLECTVEGTSNPNLYWYRQAAGRGLQLLFYSVGIGQISSEVPQNLSASRPQDRQFILSSKKLLLSDSGFYLCAWIPGRGYGGYTFGSGTRLTVV.

The chain combines TRBV5-1 with TRBJ2-2; no reliable D call. V was cut by 4 bases and J by 2 bases, with 12 bases left in between. Looked up from germline, CDR1 is SGHRS and CDR2 is YFSETQ. The CDR3 consists of 15 residues. The CDR3 here is CASSMDLRNTGELFF. The CDR3 DNA is TGCGCCAGCAGCATGGACCTACGAAACACCGGGGAGCTGTTTTTT.

In nucleotides, the CDR3 is TGTGCCTGGAGTGTACTTAGTGCTAACTATGGCTACACCTTC. This codes for CAWSVLSANYGYTF. The chain is built from TRBV30 and TRBJ1-2; D ambiguous. The CDR3 runs to 14 residues. V was trimmed by 0 bases and J by 0 bases, leaving 8 bases between them. The germline V gene encodes CDR1 GTSNPN and CDR2 SVGIG (reference sequence). The variable domain in full, with the rest retrieved from reference TRBV30 and TRBJ1-2, is SQTIHQWPATLVQPVGSPLSLECTVEGTSNPNLYWYRQAAGRGLQLLFYSVGIGQISSEVPQNLSASRPQDRQFILSSKKLLLSDSGFYLCAWSVLSANYGYTFGSGTRLTVV.

The chain combines TRBV5-1 with TRBJ1-1, with no clear D. This CDR3 is built from 14 residues. The V gene's germline CDR1 is SGHRS and CDR2 YFSETQ. With 4 bases removed from V and 1 base from J, the gap between germline ends came to 11 bases. In DNA, the CDR3 is TGCGCCAGCAGCCAGTGGAGAGGGAACACTGAAGCTTTCTTT. Protein product: CASSQWRGNTEAFF.

The chain recombines TRBV29-1 with TRBJ1-2, with no clear D. Germline V lookup: CDR1 SQVTM, CDR2 ANQGSEA. Trimming shortened V by 6 bases and J by 8 bases, and 13 bases separated the two germline ends. This CDR3 has 11 amino acids. The CDR3 nucleotides read TGCAGCGTCCTAGGCGGATACGGCTACACCTTC. Residues: CSVLGGYGYTF.

This chain uses TRBV6-2 or TRBV6-3 with TRBJ1-2; 7 nucleotides line up with TRBD1. CDR1 MNHEY and CDR2 SVGEGT come from the germline V gene. The CDR3 spans 14 residues. The V segment lost 4 bases and the J segment 4 bases; nucleotides outside the gene matches: 6. For the CDR3, the DNA is TGTGCCAGCAGTTCTACACAGGGGCGCTATGGCTACACCTTC. Its translation is CASSSTQGRYGYTF.

The chain employs TRBV4-3 and TRBJ2-1, with TRBD1 matching over 7 bases. The trim removed 0 bases at V and 12 bases at J, leaving 5 bases unmatched. CDR3 length: 13 amino acids. The germline gives CDR1 LGHNA, CDR2 YSLEER. This CDR3 is CASSQEDRTLQFF. CDR3 DNA: TGCGCCAGCAGCCAAGAGGACAGGACGTTGCAGTTCTTC.

V is TRBV27 and J is TRBJ2-4; TRBD2 matches at 9 bases. The germline CDR1 and CDR2 sequences are MNHEY and SMNVEV (reference sequence). With V trimmed by 2 bases and J by 9 bases, 5 bases remained unmatched. CDR3 length: 14 amino acids. The CDR3 bases are TGTGCCAGCAGTTTAGTAGCGGGAGTGGGCATTCAGTACTTC. This sequence encodes CASSLVAGVGIQYF.

The chain recombines TRBV7-9 with TRBJ1-1; the match to TRBD1 covers 11 bases. Germline trimming cut 8 bases from V and 3 bases from J; bases unmatched to any gene: 8. Germline assignment: CDR1 SEHNR and CDR2 FQNEAQ (reference sequence). This CDR3 region has 15 residues. The chain's CDR3 is CASGRTGGRYTEAFF. As DNA, the CDR3 is TGTGCCAGCGGCCGGACAGGGGGCCGGTACACTGAAGCTTTCTTT. The full variable domain, with the rest looked up from reference TRBV7-9 and TRBJ1-1, is DTGVSQNPRHKITKRGQNVTFRCDPISEHNRLYWYRQTLGQGPEFLTYFQNEAQLEKSRLLSDRFSAERPKGSFSTLEIQRTEQGDSAMYLCASGRTGGRYTEAFFGQGTRLTVV.

This clone was observed a few times. Here the CDR3 reads CASSQADGGGTYEQYF. CDR3 DNA: TGCGCCAGCAGCCAAGCGGATGGGGGGGGGACCTACGAGCAGTACTTC. The rearrangement uses TRBV4-1 and TRBJ2-7; 7 bases are shared with TRBD2. After removal of 1 base from V and 2 bases from J, the junction contained 8 bases not matched to a gene. The CDR3 sequence is 16 residues long. CDR1 is MGHRA, CDR2 YSYEKL, per germline.

This sequence joins TRBV6-1 and TRBJ2-7; 7 bases match TRBD1. Germline V gene data show CDR1 as MNHNS and CDR2 as SASEGT. V shed 0 bases and J 2 bases; nucleotides not matched to a gene: 4. The CDR3 sequence is 15 residues long. The CDR3 region is CASSEAKGQTYEQYF. CDR3 DNA: TGTGCCAGCAGTGAAGCAAAGGGACAGACCTACGAGCAGTACTTC.

This chain joins TRBV12-5 and TRBJ1-5; tentatively, D is TRBD1 (5 bases). V lost 5 bases, J lost 5 bases, and 16 bases lay in between. CDR1 and CDR2 from the germline V gene are LGHNT and FRNRAP. The CDR3 spans 15 residues. DNA for the CDR3: TGTGCTAGTGGTAGGGACGGAGGGCCTTATCAGCCCCAGCATTTT. It codes for CASGRDGGPYQPQHF.

The chain is built from TRBV4-1 and TRBJ2-1; unclear D gene. V was pared by 4 bases and J by 6 bases, with 10 bases between. The CDR3 length is 13 residues. CDR1 is MGHRA and CDR2 is YSYEKL in the germline V gene. The CDR3 nucleotides are TGCGCCAGCAGCCCTTTGGAGCGCAATGAGCAGTTCTTC. This gives the protein CASSPLERNEQFF.

V gene TRBV6-5 combines with J gene TRBJ2-7, with a tentative D call TRBD1 (6 bases). The germline V gene has CDR1 MNHEY and CDR2 SVGAGI. The CDR3 is 14 residues long. The V end was cut by 5 bases, the J end by 3 bases, with 14 bases between. CDR3 in DNA: TGTGCCAGCAGTCTGGACAGAAAAAACTACGAGCAGTACTTC. Protein sequence: CASSLDRKNYEQYF.